The following is a T cell receptor beta chain sequence with its context. As yet, its antigen is unknown. V shed 7 bases and J shed 3 bases, with 10 bases lying between them. The CDR3 spans 12 residues. CDR1 is SGHTA, CDR2 FQGNSA, per germline. Then a second PCR, running roughly 7 to 12 cycles, was carried out with a sample-barcoded 5' primer and a J-beta primer mix. All cDNA molecules were each tagged by a template-switch adaptor with 12 random nucleotides. From the 5' RACE reads, TCRdb called clonotypes with MiXCR, one entry per CDR3 protein. Of 600,000 or so distinct CDR3 sequences in the sample, around 48% were seen once. This entry comes from a study of blood T cells in healthy people across ages. General observations from the study: Long-lived donors exceeded aged donors in naive CD4+ cells and diversity.

The V call is TRBV7-2, the J call TRBJ2-7; D tentatively fits TRBD1 or TRBD2 (5 bases each). The specimen was blood. This TCR was sampled from a man older than 75 in good health. The CDR3 here is CASKSGSYEQYF. Written as DNA, the CDR3 is TGTGCCAGCAAATCAGGGAGCTACGAGCAGTACTTC. The full variable domain, its missing parts supplied by reference TRBV7-2 and TRBJ2-7, is GAGVSQSPSNKVTEKGKDVELRCDPISGHTALYWYRQSLGQGLEFLIYFQGNSAPDKSGLPSDRFSAERTGGSVSTLTIQRTQQEDSAVYLCASKSGSYEQYFGPGTRLTVT.